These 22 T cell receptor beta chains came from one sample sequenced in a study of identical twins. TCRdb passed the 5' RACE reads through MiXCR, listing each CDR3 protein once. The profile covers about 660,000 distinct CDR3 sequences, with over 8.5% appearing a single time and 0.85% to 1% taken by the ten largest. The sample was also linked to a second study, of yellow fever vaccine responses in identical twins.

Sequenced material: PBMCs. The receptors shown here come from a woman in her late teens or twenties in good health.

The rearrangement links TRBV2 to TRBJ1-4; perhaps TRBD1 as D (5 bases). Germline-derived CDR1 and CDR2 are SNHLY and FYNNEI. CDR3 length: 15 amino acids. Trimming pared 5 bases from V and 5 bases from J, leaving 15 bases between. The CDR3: CASSLQGGGNEKLFF. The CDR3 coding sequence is TGTGCCAGCAGTCTCCAGGGAGGAGGGAATGAAAAACTGTTTTTT.

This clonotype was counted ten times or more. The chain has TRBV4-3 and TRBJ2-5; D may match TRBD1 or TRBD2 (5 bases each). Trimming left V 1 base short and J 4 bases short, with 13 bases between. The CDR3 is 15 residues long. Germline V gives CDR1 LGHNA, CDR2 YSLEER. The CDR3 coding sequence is TGCGCCAGCAGCCAAGGAAGGGCCGGGGCAGAGACCCAGTACTTC. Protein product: CASSQGRAGAETQYF.

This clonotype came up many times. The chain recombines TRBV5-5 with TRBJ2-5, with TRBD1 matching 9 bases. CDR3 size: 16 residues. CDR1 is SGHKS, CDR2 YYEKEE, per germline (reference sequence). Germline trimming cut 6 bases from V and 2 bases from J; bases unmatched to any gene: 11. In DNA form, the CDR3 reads TGTGCCAGCACCTCCGGGACAGGGTGGCATCAAGAGACCCAGTACTTC. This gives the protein CASTSGTGWHQETQYF.

CDR3 sequence (DNA): TGCAGTGCTAGAGTGGACAGGAACACCGGGGAGCTGTTTTTT. Its protein is CSARVDRNTGELFF. V and J are TRBV20-1 and TRBJ2-2; TRBD1 is a possible D gene (6 bases). The CDR3 extends over 14 amino acids. Germline V CDR1 and CDR2: DFQATT, SNEGSKA (reference sequence). V was cut by 1 base and J by 1 base, with 7 bases left in between.

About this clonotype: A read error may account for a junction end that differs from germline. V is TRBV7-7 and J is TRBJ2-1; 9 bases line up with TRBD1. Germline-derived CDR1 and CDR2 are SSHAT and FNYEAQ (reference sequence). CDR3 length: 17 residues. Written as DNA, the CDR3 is TGTGCTAGCAGCTTAGCGAGGGACAGGGTGGCCTACAATGAGCAGTTCTTC. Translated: CASSLARDRVAYNEQFF. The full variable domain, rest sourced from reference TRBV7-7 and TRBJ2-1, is GAGVSQSPRYKVTKRGQDVTLRCDPISSHATLYWYQQALGQGPEFLTYFNYEAQPDKSGLPSDRFSAERPEGSISTLTIQRTEQRDSAMYRCASSLARDRVAYNEQFFGPGTRLTVL.

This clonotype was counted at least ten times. CDR3 in amino acids: CASSGDSNTEAFF. The CDR3 bases are TGTGCCAGCTCTGGAGATTCGAACACTGAAGCTTTCTTT. The chain is built from TRBV12-3 or TRBV12-4 and TRBJ1-1; D ambiguous. The ends were cut back, 8 bases at V and 1 base at J, with 11 bases in the middle. The CDR3 consists of 13 residues.

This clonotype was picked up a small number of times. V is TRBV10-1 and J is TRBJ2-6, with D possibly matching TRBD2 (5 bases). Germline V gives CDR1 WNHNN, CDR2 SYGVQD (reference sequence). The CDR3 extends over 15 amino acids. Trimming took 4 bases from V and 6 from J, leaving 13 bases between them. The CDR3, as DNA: TGCGCCAGCAGTGCGGACTCCCTTGTGGCCAACGTCCTGACTTTC. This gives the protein CASSADSLVANVLTF.

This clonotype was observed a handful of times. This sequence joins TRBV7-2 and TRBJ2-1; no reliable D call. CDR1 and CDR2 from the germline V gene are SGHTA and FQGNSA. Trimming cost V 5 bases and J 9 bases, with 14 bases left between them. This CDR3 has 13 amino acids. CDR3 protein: CASSPRPIPEQFF. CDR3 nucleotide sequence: TGTGCCAGCAGCCCTAGACCAATACCTGAGCAGTTCTTC.

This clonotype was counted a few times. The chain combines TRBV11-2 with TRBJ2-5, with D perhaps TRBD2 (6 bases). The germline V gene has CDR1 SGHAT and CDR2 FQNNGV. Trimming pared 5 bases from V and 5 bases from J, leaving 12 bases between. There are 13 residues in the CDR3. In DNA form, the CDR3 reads TGTGCCAGCAGCGCTGGACTACCTGAGACCCAGTACTTC. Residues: CASSAGLPETQYF.

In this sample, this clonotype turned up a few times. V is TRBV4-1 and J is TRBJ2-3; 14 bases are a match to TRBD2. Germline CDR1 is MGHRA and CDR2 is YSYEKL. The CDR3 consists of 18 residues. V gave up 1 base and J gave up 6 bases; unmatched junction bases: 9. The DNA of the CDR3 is TGCGCCAGCAGCCAAGTCGGGACTAGCGGGAGTGGGACGGATACGCAGTATTTT. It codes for CASSQVGTSGSGTDTQYF.

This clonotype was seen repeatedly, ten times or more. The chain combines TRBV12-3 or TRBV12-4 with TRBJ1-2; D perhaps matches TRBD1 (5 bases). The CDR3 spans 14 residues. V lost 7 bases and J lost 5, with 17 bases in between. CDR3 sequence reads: CASTPSQGGYGYTF. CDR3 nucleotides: TGTGCCAGCACCCCCTCTCAGGGAGGTTATGGCTACACCTTC.

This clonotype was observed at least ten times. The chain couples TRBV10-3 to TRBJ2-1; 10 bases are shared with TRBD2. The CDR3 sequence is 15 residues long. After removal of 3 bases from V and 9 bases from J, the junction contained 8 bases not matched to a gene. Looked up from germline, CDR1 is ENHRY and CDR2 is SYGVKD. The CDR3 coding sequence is TGTGCCATCAGTGATTCTAGCGGGAGTCCCGGTGAGCAGTTCTTC. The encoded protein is CAISDSSGSPGEQFF.

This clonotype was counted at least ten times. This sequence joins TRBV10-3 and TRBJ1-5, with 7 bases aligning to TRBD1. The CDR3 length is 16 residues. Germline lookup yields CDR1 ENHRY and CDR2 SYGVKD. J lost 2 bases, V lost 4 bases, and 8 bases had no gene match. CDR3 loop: CAISGQGGDGNQPQHF. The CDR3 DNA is TGTGCCATCAGTGGACAGGGAGGAGATGGCAATCAGCCCCAGCATTTT.

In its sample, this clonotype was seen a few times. The CDR3 loop reads CASSLGASATYEQYF. CDR3 DNA sequence: TGTGCCAGCAGCTTAGGGGCTAGCGCTACCTACGAGCAGTACTTC. The chain carries TRBV9 and TRBJ2-7; perhaps TRBD2 as D (6 bases). Looked up from germline, CDR1 is SGDLS and CDR2 is YYNGEE. Trimming removed 4 bases at V and 2 bases at J, with 16 bases between. The CDR3 consists of 15 residues.

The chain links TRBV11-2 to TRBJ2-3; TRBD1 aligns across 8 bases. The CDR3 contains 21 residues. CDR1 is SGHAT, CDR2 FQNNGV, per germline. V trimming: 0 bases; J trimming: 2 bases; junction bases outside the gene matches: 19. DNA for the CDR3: TGTGCCAGCAGCTTAGATTTATTCGTGGCGGGCGGGACAGGTCTCACAGATACGCAGTATTTT. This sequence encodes CASSLDLFVAGGTGLTDTQYF.

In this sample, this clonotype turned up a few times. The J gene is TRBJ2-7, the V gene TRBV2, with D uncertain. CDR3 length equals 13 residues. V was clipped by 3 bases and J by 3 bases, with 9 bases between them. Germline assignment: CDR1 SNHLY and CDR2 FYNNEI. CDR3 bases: TGTGCCAGCAGTGAGGCTGTTAACTACGAGCAGTACTTC. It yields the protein CASSEAVNYEQYF.

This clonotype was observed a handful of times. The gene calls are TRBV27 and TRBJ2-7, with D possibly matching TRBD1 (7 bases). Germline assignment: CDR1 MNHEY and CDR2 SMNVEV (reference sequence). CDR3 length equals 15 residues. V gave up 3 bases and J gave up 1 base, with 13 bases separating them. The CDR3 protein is CASSFQGGLSYEQYF. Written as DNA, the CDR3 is TGTGCCAGCAGTTTCCAGGGGGGACTTTCCTACGAGCAGTACTTC.

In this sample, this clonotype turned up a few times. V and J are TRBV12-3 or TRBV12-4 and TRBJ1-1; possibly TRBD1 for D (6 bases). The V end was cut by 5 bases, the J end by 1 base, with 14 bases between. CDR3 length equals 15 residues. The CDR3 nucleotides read TGTGCCAGCAGTCTAATACAGGGTGGGAACACTGAAGCTTTCTTT. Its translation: CASSLIQGGNTEAFF.

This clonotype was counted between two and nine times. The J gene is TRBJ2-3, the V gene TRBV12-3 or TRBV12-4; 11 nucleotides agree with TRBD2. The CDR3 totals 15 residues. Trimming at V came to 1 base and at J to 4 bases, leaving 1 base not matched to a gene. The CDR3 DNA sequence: TGTGCCAGCAGTTTAGGTAGCGGGAGGGCAGATACGCAGTATTTT. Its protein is CASSLGSGRADTQYF.

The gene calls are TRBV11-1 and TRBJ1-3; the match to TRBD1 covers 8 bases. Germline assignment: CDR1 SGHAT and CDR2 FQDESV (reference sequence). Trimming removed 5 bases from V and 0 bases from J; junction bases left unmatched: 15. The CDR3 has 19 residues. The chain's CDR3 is CASSQPPGQVTISGNTIYF. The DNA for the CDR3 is TGTGCCAGCAGCCAACCGCCGGGACAGGTTACTATCTCTGGAAACACCATATATTTT.

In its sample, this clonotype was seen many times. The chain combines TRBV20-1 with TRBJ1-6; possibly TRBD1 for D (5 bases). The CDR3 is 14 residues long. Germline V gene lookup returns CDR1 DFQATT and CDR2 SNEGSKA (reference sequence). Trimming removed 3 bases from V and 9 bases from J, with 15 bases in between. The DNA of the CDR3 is TGCAGTGCTAGTAGTCCGGGGGATAGTTCACCCCTCCACTTT. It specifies CSASSPGDSSPLHF.

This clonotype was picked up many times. CDR3 coding DNA: TGTGCCAGCAGTTACTCGGGGAACCCACTAGCGGGGGCTTTCCCCGAGCAGTTCTTC. As protein: CASSYSGNPLAGAFPEQFF. V and J are TRBV6-2 or TRBV6-3 and TRBJ2-1; 11 nucleotides match TRBD2. The CDR3 is made up of 19 amino acids. Trimming removed 0 bases from V and 10 bases from J; junction bases left unmatched: 17. Looked up from germline, CDR1 is MNHEY and CDR2 is SVGEGT.